This T cell receptor beta chain was sequenced in a study of T cell repertoires in cytomegalovirus infection. About the study: Public TCR beta signatures indicated both CMV infection and matching HLA type. Study results and caveats: Adding up the frequency of public TCR beta families identified people who carried CMV plus the relevant HLA.

Each CDR3 protein is one row after TCRdb ran MiXCR on the reads. The sample lists around 77,000 distinct CDR3 sequences, 20% occurring once. In germline, CDR1 is SGHVS, CDR2 FNYEAQ. With V trimmed by 5 bases and J by 8 bases, 5 bases remained unmatched. This CDR3 is built from 13 residues. On this clonotype itself: Its antigen is not identified.

The chain combines TRBV7-6 with TRBJ2-1; TRBD1 aligns across 8 bases. This TCR came from a human donor in good health (CMV status not recorded). Some clones in this sample may be carry-over from other donors' samples. The sequences come from CD8+ T cells from cultured PBMCs, collected from culture after CMV antigen stimulation. CDR3 in amino acids: CASSGQGNDEQFF. The DNA for the CDR3 is TGTGCCAGCAGCGGACAGGGTAACGATGAGCAGTTCTTC.